Following are 14 T cell receptor beta chains from one sample sequenced in a study of tumor and adjacent non-tumor tissue in lung cancer. A modified ARM-PCR protocol with three rounds of nested PCR amplified TCRbeta. Each CDR3 protein gets one entry after TCRdb re-called the multiplex PCR reads with MiXCR. The data contain roughly 67,000 distinct CDR3 sequences, just under 60% of them singletons. The template was RNA from unsorted bulk tissue. Sequencing was done on a sample of lung tumor tissue. Receptors were obtained from a man aged 45 to 65 with non-small cell lung cancer.

This clonotype was seen a few times. Here the CDR3 omits its conserved ending phenylalanine or tryptophan, so a read error is the likely source. CDR3 sequence reads: CASSTVREQFS. DNA for the CDR3: TGTGCCAGCAGTACCGTCCGGGAACAGTTCTCG. V is TRBV12-3 or TRBV12-4 and J is TRBJ2-1, with a possible D match to TRBD2 (5 bases). The V end was cut by 5 bases, the J end by 13 bases, with 12 bases between. The CDR3 is 11 amino acids.

About this clonotype itself: Just one base apart from a much larger clone, this may be a read error. This chain joins TRBV18 and TRBJ2-3; D possibly matches TRBD1 or TRBD2 (5 bases each). This CDR3 comprises 13 residues. The germline V gene encodes CDR1 KGHSH and CDR2 LQKENI. CDR3 amino acids: CASSRGNTDTQNF. CDR3 bases: TGTGCCAGCTCACGGGGGAACACAGATACGCAGAATTTT.

In the case of this clonotype: A read error is possible here, since a much larger clone lies one base away. The chain combines TRBV6-1 with TRBJ2-1; 10 bases fit TRBD1. The germline gives CDR1 MNHNS, CDR2 SASEGT. The CDR3 loop spans 15 amino acids. In nucleotides, the CDR3 is TGTGCCAGCAGGGACAGGGGGTTCTCCTACAATGAGCAGCTCTTC. This translates into CASRDRGFSYNEQLF.

A remark on this clonotype: At one boundary the junction diverges from the germline segment, which might be a read error. This chain joins TRBV4-1 and TRBJ1-2; 9 bases fit TRBD1. The CDR3 spans 17 residues. CDR1 MGHRA and CDR2 YSYEKL come from the germline V gene. The DNA of the CDR3 is TGCGCTAGCAGCCAGGGATGTGGGGGGACAGGGAACGCCGTCATCACCTTC. It encodes CASSQGCGGTGNAVITF.

This clonotype was observed at least ten times. V usage is TRBV20-1 and J usage is TRBJ1-5; maybe TRBD1 (6 bases). The V end lost 1 base, the J end lost 2 bases, and 9 bases lay between the germline ends. The CDR3 loop spans 14 amino acids. Per germline, CDR1 DFQATT and CDR2 SNEGSKA (reference sequence). Here the CDR3 DNA reads TGCAGTGCTAGAGCCCCAGGGGGCAATCAGCCCCAGCATTTT. Translated, it gives CSARAPGGNQPQHF.

Remarks on this clonotype: Mismatch with germline at one junction end may stem from a read error. The J gene is TRBJ2-6, the V gene TRBV4-1; 8 nucleotides line up with TRBD1. The CDR3 totals 18 residues. Germline CDR1 reads MGHRA; CDR2 reads YSYEKL. The CDR3 sequence: CTSSQEVQGGVGANVLSF. The CDR3 bases are TGCACCAGCAGCCAAGAGGTACAGGGGGGTGTTGGGGCCAACGTCCTGAGTTTC.

The V gene is TRBV4-1, the J gene TRBJ1-4; possible D gene TRBD1, 5 bases. The V and J ends lost 6 bases and 6 bases respectively, with 20 bases between them. Germline V gene data show CDR1 as MGHRA and CDR2 as YSYEKL. The CDR3 runs 16 residues. The chain's CDR3 is CASSGAPIGSDEKLFF. In nucleotides, the CDR3 is TGCGCCAGCAGTGGGGCGCCCATTGGTTCTGATGAAAAACTGTTTTTT.

Concerning this clonotype itself: The junction shows a germline mismatch at one end, possibly a read error. The chain carries TRBV11-2 and TRBJ1-5; D may be TRBD1 (5 bases). Looked up from germline, CDR1 is SGHAT and CDR2 is FQNNGV. The CDR3 contains 15 residues. In nucleotides, the CDR3 is TGTGACAGCAGCCTCCTGTCCGGGGGGAATCAGCGCCAGCATTTT. Protein: CDSSLLSGGNQRQHF.

The sample holds a few counts of this clonotype. A much larger clone sits a single nucleotide away, making a read error possible. The genes are TRBV12-3 or TRBV12-4 and TRBJ1-1; no definite D call. V lost 8 bases, J lost 6 bases, and 13 bases lay in between. CDR3 length: 12 residues. The CDR3 DNA follows: TGTGCCAGCCATAACCCGAGCTCTGAAGCTTTCTTT. This translates into CASHNPSSEAFF.

This clonotype came up a few times. Just one base apart from a much larger clone, this may be a read error. The chain carries TRBV10-3 and TRBJ1-5; possibly TRBD1 for D (6 bases). CDR3 size: 15 residues. Germline values: CDR1 ENHRY, CDR2 SYGVKD. The CDR3 DNA sequence: TGTGCCGCCAGCCGGACAGTCGATAGCAATCAGCCCCGGCATTTT. Its translation: CAASRTVDSNQPRHF.

The rearrangement links TRBV6-5 to TRBJ2-1; TRBD1 might be the D (6 bases). Per the germline V gene, CDR1 is MNHEY and CDR2 is SVGAGI. CDR3 length: 12 amino acids. The V end lost 6 bases, the J end lost 13 bases, and 16 bases lay between the germline ends. The DNA for the CDR3 is TGTGCCAGCAGAGTCACAGGGCCTGATCAGTTCTTC. Encoded protein: CASRVTGPDQFF.

This clonotype has a count of ten or more. The gene calls are TRBV30 and TRBJ2-2, with D unclear. The germline gives CDR1 GTSNPN, CDR2 SVGIG (reference sequence). Trimming cost V 3 bases and J 7 bases, with 6 bases left between them. This CDR3 spans 11 amino acids. DNA for the CDR3: TGTGCCTGGAGCCATTACGGGGAGCTGTTTTTT. It specifies CAWSHYGELFF.

This clonotype occurred once. The chain employs TRBV6-6 and TRBJ2-3, with D perhaps matching TRBD2 (5 bases). Germline V gene data show CDR1 as MNHNY and CDR2 as SVGAGI (reference sequence). This CDR3 spans 16 amino acids. The germline V and J ends were trimmed by 6 bases and 3 bases, with 19 bases remaining between them. CDR3 sequence reads: CASRTRSARGTDTQYF. Written as DNA, the CDR3 is TGTGCCAGCAGAACCCGTAGCGCCAGAGGGACAGATACGCAGTATTTT.

On this clonotype itself: At one boundary the junction diverges from the germline segment, which might be a read error. The chain uses TRBV11-3 and TRBJ2-2, with a tentative D call TRBD2 (6 bases). The germline CDR1 and CDR2 sequences are SGHNT and YENEEA. This CDR3 region has 14 residues. The CDR3 spells CANSLGGVTGKLFF. CDR3 coding DNA: TGTGCCAACAGCTTAGGCGGGGTCACTGGGAAGCTGTTTTTT.